The rows below give T cell receptor beta chains drawn from one sample of a study of blood T cells in healthy people across ages. TCRdb re-derived calls from the 5' RACE reads in MiXCR, one entry per CDR3 protein. The sample lists about 1 million distinct CDR3 sequences; 40% to 45% were seen once. The sequencing sample was made of blood. All receptors derive from a woman aged 60-75 years in good health. CDR3s include the opening cysteine and the closing phenylalanine or tryptophan. D genes are given only for firm matches. Clone size is shown for a subset of rows, as once, few, many or a class of expanded clone.

many,TRBJ2-1,TRBV24-1,TRBD1,CATSDFAGGRDEQFF,TGTGCCACCAGTGATTTCGCAGGGGGCCGGGATGAGCAGTTCTTC
few,TRBJ1-2,TRBV3-1,-,CASSLSSGTLGYTF,TGTGCCAGCAGCTTATCATCCGGGACACTTGGCTACACCTTC
many,TRBJ2-3,TRBV5-1,-,CASSFMSSPPDTQYF,TGCGCCAGCAGCTTTATGAGCTCCCCGCCAGATACGCAGTATTTT
-,TRBJ2-7,TRBV27,-,CASSIDPSSYYEQYF,TGTGCCAGCAGTATAGACCCGTCGAGCTACTACGAGCAGTACTTC
-,TRBJ2-7,TRBV20-1,-,CSARTSQGTYEQYF,TGCAGTGCTAGAACGAGTCAGGGGACCTACGAGCAGTACTTC
few,TRBJ2-4,TRBV29-1,-,CSGHSENIQYF,TGCAGCGGCCATTCGGAAAACATTCAGTACTTC
few,TRBJ1-6,TRBV20-1,-,CSARAGFELHF,TGCAGTGCTAGAGCAGGGTTTGAGCTCCACTTT
-,TRBJ2-7,TRBV5-1,TRBD2,CASSLAGTSNNEQYF,TGCGCCAGCAGCTTGGCCGGGACTAGCAACAATGAGCAGTACTTC
few,TRBJ1-4,TRBV3-1,TRBD1,CASSLRTGNEKLFF,TGTGCCAGCAGCCTCCGGACAGGAAACGAAAAACTGTTTTTT
few,TRBJ2-3,TRBV7-8,TRBD2,CASSLDGQTSGTNTDTQYF,TGTGCCAGCAGCTTAGATGGGCAGACTAGCGGGACGAACACAGATACGCAGTATTTT
few,TRBJ2-1,TRBV9,TRBD2,CASSVGGLVNEQFF,TGTGCCAGCAGCGTAGGCGGACTAGTCAATGAGCAGTTCTTC
-,TRBJ2-3,TRBV20-1,TRBD1,CSAAASGGGTDTQYF,TGCAGTGCCGCGGCCTCAGGGGGAGGCACAGATACGCAGTATTTT
-,TRBJ2-1,TRBV24-1,-,CATSESGSYNEQFF,TGTGCCACCAGTGAGTCAGGGTCCTACAATGAGCAGTTCTTC
-,TRBJ2-7,TRBV29-1,-,CSVSTVDEQYF,TGCAGCGTTTCAACCGTGGACGAGCAGTACTTC